These 8 T cell receptor beta chains originate from one sample sequenced in a study of blood T cell repertoires in COVID-19. Clones were read by immunoSEQ multiplex PCR, and TCRdb kept only the in-frame ones, dropping some. The data show roughly 250,000 clones, around four fifths seen once. Sequenced material: peripheral blood. All receptors come from a man aged 50-60 years with acute or convalescent COVID-19.

This clone was seen a few times. The chain is built from TRBV27 and TRBJ1-2, with 9 nucleotides matching TRBD1. J lost 8 bases, V lost 4 bases, and 8 bases had no gene match. The length of the CDR3 is 14 residues. The germline gives CDR1 MNHEY, CDR2 SMNVEV (reference sequence). CDR3 DNA: TGTGCCAGCAGTTCGGGACAGGGTTTTTGGGGCTACACCTTC. It specifies CASSSGQGFWGYTF.

The V call is TRBV7-6, the J call TRBJ1-1; D is unclear. CDR3 size: 15 residues. V was pared by 5 bases and J by 4 bases, with 17 bases between. Germline V gene data show CDR1 as SGHVS and CDR2 as FNYEAQ. CDR3 nucleotide sequence: TGTGCCAGCAGCGCCATTTTCGGGGTTCGCACTGAAGCTTTCTTT. Amino acid sequence: CASSAIFGVRTEAFF.

V usage is TRBV6-5 and J usage is TRBJ2-7; D gene unclear. Trimming shortened V by 4 bases and J by 0 bases, and 16 bases separated the two germline ends. Germline assignment: CDR1 MNHEY and CDR2 SVGAGI. There are 16 residues in the CDR3. The CDR3 reads CASSSHSTRLSYEQYF. Written as DNA, the CDR3 is TGTGCCAGCAGTTCCCACTCGACACGCCTCTCCTACGAGCAGTACTTC.

V gene TRBV15 combines with J gene TRBJ1-6; no clear D. Trimming pared 0 bases from V and 2 bases from J, leaving 8 bases between. Germline loops: CDR1 LNHNV, CDR2 YYDKDF (reference sequence). This CDR3 comprises 16 residues. CDR3 sequence (DNA): TGTGCCACCAGCAGAGAGTCGGTTACCTATAATTCACCCCTCCACTTT. It yields the protein CATSRESVTYNSPLHF.

The CDR3 DNA reads TGTGCCAGTAGTCAGAGACCGGGACAGGGTTACTATGGCTACACCTTC. This encodes CASSQRPGQGYYGYTF. The chain is built from TRBV19 and TRBJ1-2; 9 bases agree with TRBD1. The germline gives CDR1 LNHDA, CDR2 SQIVND (reference sequence). The V gene end was trimmed by 5 bases and the J gene end by 3 bases; junction bases not matched to a gene: 10. The length of the CDR3 is 16 residues.

The V call is TRBV11-3, the J call TRBJ1-2; 9 bases map to TRBD1. The germline CDR1 and CDR2 sequences are SGHNT and YENEEA. The ends lost 0 bases at V and 6 bases at J; junction bases unmatched: 8. CDR3 size: 16 residues. The CDR3: CASSLDDWTGVDGYTF. The DNA of the CDR3 is TGTGCCAGCAGCTTAGATGATTGGACAGGGGTGGATGGCTACACCTTC.

This sequence joins TRBV27 and TRBJ1-1; D not certain. Germline values: CDR1 MNHEY, CDR2 SMNVEV (reference sequence). The V gene lost 0 bases and the J gene lost 11 bases, with 13 bases spanning the gap. This CDR3 has 13 amino acids. The CDR3 loop is CASSLSRQSGAFF. The CDR3, as DNA: TGTGCCAGCAGTTTATCAAGACAAAGTGGTGCTTTCTTT.

The chain combines TRBV5-1 with TRBJ2-1, with 11 bases aligning to TRBD2. With 0 bases clipped from V and 8 bases from J, the junction kept 10 bases outside the gene matches. CDR3 length: 17 residues. Germline CDR1 is SGHRS and CDR2 is YFSETQ. For the CDR3, the DNA is TGCGCCAGCAGCTTGGGCTTAGCGGGGGGGCTGATCGATGAGCAGTTCTTC. Its protein product is CASSLGLAGGLIDEQFF.